This is a list of T cell receptor beta chains from one sample in a study of stem cell transplantation in POMP-related autoinflammatory disease. Produced via immunoSEQ multiplex PCR; TCRdb's table is partial and in-frame only. The sample records over 60,000 clones, approximately 91% being singletons. The sample here was CD4+ T cells from PBMCs, taken after stem cell transplantation. The receptor source for this set is a human patient with POMP-related autoinflammation and immune dysregulation (PRAID). Some T cells may be the graft donor's. Each CDR3 is given with its conserved first and last residue.

>TRBV10-2|TRBJ2-7
CASSESVAGRPYEQYF
>TRBV5-1|TRBJ2-3
CASSVVGTDTQYF
>TRBV7-8|TRBJ2-3
CASSLLGFTDTQYF
>TRBV19|TRBJ2-1
CASKGLAVPSYNEQFF
>TRBV7-9|TRBJ2-3
CASSLASGGQGSTDTQYF
>TRBV12-3/TRBV12-4|TRBJ2-3
CASTSGKTDTQYF
>TRBV5-1|TRBJ1-3
CASSLEGKAGNTIYF
>TRBV6-5|TRBJ1-3
CASSYDRDSGNTIYF
>TRBV5-1|TRBJ2-3
CASSLGQGTADTQYF
>TRBV10-1|TRBJ2-3
CASRGTSGLTDTQYF
>TRBV10-1|TRBJ2-2
CASSLGGTGELFF
>TRBV5-1|TRBJ2-3
CASSTVGGADTQYF
>TRBV2|TRBJ2-4
CASRGAGAGNIQYF
>TRBV28|TRBJ1-1
CASSPPGTGEAFF
>TRBV28|TRBJ1-3
CASSFPAGNTIYF
>TRBV6-5|TRBJ2-1
CACGTDFYNEQFF
>TRBV27|TRBJ2-5
CASSPRTSGGAGRQTQYF
>TRBV2|TRBJ2-2
CASGTSGGAGGELFF
>TRBV28|TRBJ2-6
CASSTTTGANVLTF
>TRBV11-2|TRBJ2-5
CASSTRPEVTQYF
>TRBV20-1|TRBJ1-4
CSASDRQALSPYDEKLFF
>TRBV6-1|TRBJ1-1
CASSESKDGTEAFF
>TRBV18|TRBJ2-2
CASSPLGQVGELFF
>TRBV29-1|TRBJ2-3
CSVVKADQDTQYF
>TRBV6-5|TRBJ1-4
CASTRTGSWEKLFF
>TRBV7-2|TRBJ1-6
CASSIDRTSSPLHF
>TRBV7-9|TRBJ2-3
CASSLNSASTDTQYF
>TRBV28|TRBJ2-3
CASSGGRARTDTQYF
>TRBV11-3|TRBJ1-6
CASSLIRPSGSPLHF
>TRBV27|TRBJ2-1
CASSSFWTSGRSDYNEQFF
>TRBV4-1|TRBJ2-5
CASSQDRGGAPQETQYF
>TRBV28|TRBJ2-7
CASSPPKREGLSYEQYF
>TRBV20-1|TRBJ2-5
CKPQETQYF
>TRBV5-1|TRBJ1-2
CASSQRGYGYTF
>TRBV3-1/TRBV3-2|TRBJ2-1
CASSEGRSNEQFF
>TRBV29-1|TRBJ2-5
CSVETGGEQTQYF
>TRBV2|TRBJ2-5
CASSPPLGTQYF
>TRBV6-2/TRBV6-3|TRBJ2-1
CASSYPTSRLSYNEQFF
>TRBV18|TRBJ2-2
CASSPSGQGGHRELFF
>TRBV12-3/TRBV12-4|TRBJ1-5
CASSRQEGQPQHF
>TRBV10-1|TRBJ2-5
CASSPSPGLAQETQYF